A single sample is the source of the 4 T cell receptor beta chains below, sequenced in a study of shared clonotypes between healthy human individuals. Method: immunoSEQ multiplex PCR; TCRdb's copy keeps in-frame clones and lacks some. Here the sample spans hundreds of thousands of clones, roughly 95% being singletons. The source material was naive CD4+ T cells sorted from blood. Specified subset: CD45RA+ positively selected. The origin of the receptors is a woman aged 30 to 39 in good health.

About this clone itself: Within the sample, other DNA sequences also encode this same CDR3. The chain links TRBV27 to TRBJ2-5, with D hard to call. Germline lookup yields CDR1 MNHEY and CDR2 SMNVEV (reference sequence). This CDR3 is 12 amino acids long. Trimming pared 4 bases from V and 7 bases from J, leaving 10 bases between. CDR3 coding DNA: TGTGCCAGCAGTTCCCTGGGCGGGACCCAGTACTTC. Its protein product is CASSSLGGTQYF.

The CDR3 DNA reads as TGTGCCAGCAGTGGACAGGGTGTTAGCAATCAGCCCCAGCATTTT. It is translated as CASSGQGVSNQPQHF. The chain combines TRBV2 with TRBJ1-5; 7 bases are a match to TRBD1. CDR3 size: 15 residues. The germline CDR1 and CDR2 sequences are SNHLY and FYNNEI. With V trimmed by 4 bases and J by 0 bases, 3 bases remained unmatched.

This chain joins TRBV14 and TRBJ1-3; no reliable D call. The CDR3 spans 14 residues. The germline gives CDR1 SGHDN, CDR2 FVKESK. Trimming shortened V by 4 bases and J by 0 bases, and 7 bases separated the two germline ends. CDR3 sequence: CASSRFISGNTIYF. DNA of the CDR3: TGTGCCAGCAGCCGTTTCATCTCTGGAAACACCATATATTTT.

As concerns this clone: Because the CDR3's place on the DNA is in doubt, the DNA is left out and the CDR3 is given as listed by TCRdb. The V and J genes are TRBV28 and TRBJ2-7; the table's TRBD2 call for D was not verified on the DNA. Inclusive of both ends, the CDR3 amounts to 15 amino acids. From germline, CDR1 is MDHEN and CDR2 SYDVKM. This chain's CDR3 is CASSSSGEPPYEQYF.